Shown below are 6 T cell receptor beta chains from a single sample sequenced in a study of chemoradiotherapy in HPV16-positive cancers. Generated by immunoSEQ multiplex PCR, the TCRdb table keeps only in-frame clones and is missing some. The profile shows tens of thousands of clones, 80% of them singletons. Sequenced material: blood, taken from a patient who underwent chemoradiotherapy. All receptors derive from a human donor with HPV-associated anogenital cancer.

V and J are TRBV25-1 and TRBJ2-2, with 8 bases that match TRBD1. The germline V gene encodes CDR1 MGHDK and CDR2 SYGVNS. The junction had 10 bases not matched to a gene; V was cut back by 2 bases and J by 2 bases. CDR3 length equals 18 residues. This CDR3 reads CASSERAGGLVNTGELFF. The DNA for the CDR3 is TGTGCCAGCAGTGAACGGGCAGGGGGCTTGGTTAACACCGGGGAGCTGTTTTTT.

J is TRBJ2-3 and V is TRBV6-6; D is possibly TRBD2 (5 bases). The CDR3 is 14 residues long. Germline CDR1 reads MNHNY; CDR2 reads SVGAGI (reference sequence). Between the trimmed V and J ends, which lost 2 bases and 6 bases, there was a span of 12 bases. For the CDR3, the DNA is TGTGCCAGCAGTTACAGCGGCCCTCCTGATACGCAGTATTTT. Translated: CASSYSGPPDTQYF.

The gene calls are TRBV6-6 and TRBJ2-5; TRBD2 might be the D (5 bases). The germline CDR1 and CDR2 sequences are MNHNY and SVGAGI (reference sequence). The CDR3 spans 13 residues. Deletions cut 4 bases from V and 5 bases from J, with 11 bases between. The CDR3 loop reads CASSSNGVETQYF. In nucleotides, the CDR3 is TGTGCCAGCAGTTCCAACGGGGTGGAGACCCAGTACTTC.

The DNA of the CDR3 is TGCGCCAGCAGCTTGGGCAGCGGGGGGGCCTTCGAGCAGTACTTC. It yields the protein CASSLGSGGAFEQYF. V gene TRBV5-1 combines with J gene TRBJ2-7; 10 positions agree with TRBD2. This CDR3 comprises 15 residues. The V gene end was trimmed by 0 bases and the J gene end by 6 bases; junction bases not matched to a gene: 6. Per the germline V gene, CDR1 is SGHRS and CDR2 is YFSETQ.

This chain uses TRBV11-2 with TRBJ2-2, with D tentatively TRBD1 or TRBD2 (6 bases each). CDR3 length equals 15 residues. V lost 0 bases, J lost 4 bases, and 9 bases lay in between. Germline V gene sequence: CDR1 SGHAT, CDR2 FQNNGV. CDR3 sequence (DNA): TGTGCCAGCAGCTTAGAGGGGGGCAGCACCGGGGAGCTGTTTTTT. Its protein product is CASSLEGGSTGELFF.

V usage is TRBV7-9 and J usage is TRBJ1-2, with 8 bases aligning to TRBD1. CDR1 is SEHNR and CDR2 is FQNEAQ in the germline V gene (reference sequence). J gave up 0 bases and V 1 base, and 4 bases lay outside the gene matches. The CDR3 has 16 residues. The CDR3 spells CASSLDGDRTNYGYTF. CDR3 in DNA: TGTGCCAGCAGCTTAGATGGGGACAGGACTAACTATGGCTACACCTTC.